This note documents a single T cell receptor beta chain sequence. The antigen is unknown. Amplification used 60 Vbeta primers and 13 Jbeta primers. Sequenced by immunoSEQ multiplex PCR; TCRdb stores in-frame clones only, minus some. This table has about 160,000 clones, just under 80% appearing once. This sample is part of a study of cytomegalovirus exposure and HLA in healthy donors. Overall study findings and caveats: Reported findings show TCR beta sequences accurately forecast HLA-A and HLA-B alleles in most subjects.

Germline V gene lookup returns CDR1 MRHNA and CDR2 SNTAGT. V lost 8 bases, J lost 4 bases, and 1 base stayed unmatched. The CDR3 contains 11 residues. The receptor was derived from a man aged 18-30 years in good health and CMV-seropositive. Sample: PBMCs. The chain joins TRBV6-4 to TRBJ1-2, with 7 bases matching TRBD1. CDR3 protein: CASRDSYGYTF. For the CDR3, the DNA is TGTGCCAGCCGGGACAGCTATGGCTACACCTTC.